Each of the 16 T cell receptor beta chains below was sequenced from the same sample in a study of blood T cell repertoires in COVID-19. This table comes from immunoSEQ multiplex PCR, and its TCRdb copy is limited to in-frame clones, with some not included. The repertoire holds some 170,000 clones, 80% to 90% seen once, with roughly 19% in the top ten. Sequencing input: peripheral blood. All receptors come from a woman older than 75 with acute or convalescent COVID-19.

V and J are TRBV7-9 and TRBJ2-7; the D is unclear. Trimming removed 5 bases from V and 3 bases from J, with 11 bases in between. The V gene's germline CDR1 is SEHNR and CDR2 FQNEAQ (reference sequence). The CDR3 contains 13 residues. CDR3 sequence reads: CASSPSSVYEQYF. The CDR3 region has the DNA TGTGCCAGCAGCCCTTCGTCCGTCTACGAGCAGTACTTC.

This clone was seen once. The chain is built from TRBV5-1 and TRBJ2-5; 9 bases align to TRBD2. V gave up 2 bases and J gave up 4 bases; unmatched junction bases: 3. Germline V gene lookup returns CDR1 SGHRS and CDR2 YFSETQ. The CDR3 consists of 14 residues. The CDR3 loop is CASSFQLAGETQYF. In nucleotides, the CDR3 is TGCGCCAGCAGCTTTCAACTAGCGGGAGAGACCCAGTACTTC. Full variable domain (outside the CDR3, taken from reference TRBV5-1 and TRBJ2-5): KAGVTQTPRYLIKTRGQQVTLSCSPISGHRSVSWYQQTPGQGLQFLFEYFSETQRNKGNFPGRFSGRQFSNSRSEMNVSTLELGDSALYLCASSFQLAGETQYFGPGTRLLVL.

This clone was picked up one time. This rearrangement joins TRBV12-3 or TRBV12-4 to TRBJ1-4, with D maybe TRBD1 (6 bases). This CDR3 has 13 amino acids. V gave up 2 bases and J gave up 12 bases, with 13 bases separating them. The CDR3, as DNA: TGTGCCAGCAGTTTACTACAGGGTGGAGAACTGTTTTTT. This sequence encodes CASSLLQGGELFF.

The chain recombines TRBV13 with TRBJ2-1, with D possibly TRBD2 on 5 matching bases. The germline V gene has CDR1 PRHDT and CDR2 FYEKMQ (reference sequence). This CDR3 is built from 14 residues. V gave up 5 bases and J gave up 8 bases, with 16 bases separating them. CDR3 amino acids: CASSRRRVVDEQFF. The CDR3, as DNA: TGTGCCAGCAGCCGGAGGCGGGTTGTAGATGAGCAGTTCTTC.

The V and J genes are TRBV7-2 and TRBJ2-7, with TRBD2 identical over 9 bases. The CDR3 length is 14 residues. The germline V gene has CDR1 SGHTA and CDR2 FQGNSA. The junction had 3 bases not matched to a gene; V was cut back by 3 bases and J by 3 bases. The CDR3, as DNA: TGTGCCAGCAGCTTGGGGACTAGCAGCTACGAGCAGTACTTC. Its protein product is CASSLGTSSYEQYF.

The rearrangement joins TRBV11-2 to TRBJ2-2; 13 bases map to TRBD2. V shed 4 bases and J 1 base; nucleotides not matched to a gene: 6. There are 18 residues in the CDR3. Germline CDR1 and CDR2: SGHAT and FQNNGV. DNA of the CDR3: TGTGCCAGCAGCTCGGGACTAGCGGGAACCCTGAACACCGGGGAGCTGTTTTTT. Translating it yields CASSSGLAGTLNTGELFF.

The rearrangement joins TRBV5-1 to TRBJ1-4, with a weak D call TRBD1 (5 bases). This CDR3 is 14 amino acids long. The germline V gene has CDR1 SGHRS and CDR2 YFSETQ. V was shortened by 4 bases and J by 8 bases, with 15 bases between the two germline ends. CDR3 nucleotide sequence: TGCGCCAGCAGCAAGGGAGTGGAGGGGGAAAAACTGTTTTTT. Translation gives CASSKGVEGEKLFF.

The chain carries TRBV6-5 and TRBJ2-3; 7 bases are shared with TRBD1. The V and J ends lost 0 bases and 4 bases, in that order; junction bases with no gene match: 4. The CDR3 runs to 15 residues. CDR1 and CDR2 from the germline V gene are MNHEY and SVGAGI. The CDR3 spells CASSYSDRTADTQYF. CDR3 DNA sequence: TGTGCCAGCAGTTACTCGGACAGGACGGCAGATACGCAGTATTTT.

The genes are TRBV3-1 (or the pseudogene TRBV3-2) and TRBJ1-4; a possible D gene is TRBD1 (5 bases). CDR1 is LGHDT, CDR2 YNNKEL, per germline (reference sequence). The CDR3 contains 15 residues. Trimming removed 4 bases from V and 1 base from J, with 10 bases in between. The CDR3 loop is CASSPGGGTNEKLFF. Here the CDR3 DNA reads TGTGCCAGCAGCCCTGGGGGGGGAACTAATGAAAAACTGTTTTTT.

J is TRBJ2-1 and V is TRBV7-9; 9 nucleotides line up with TRBD2. CDR1 is SEHNR and CDR2 is FQNEAQ in the germline V gene (reference sequence). J lost 4 bases, V lost 0 bases, and 13 bases had no gene match. The CDR3 loop spans 19 amino acids. CDR3 region: CASSLARLAGTPQYNEQFF. The CDR3 DNA follows: TGTGCCAGCAGCTTAGCGAGGCTAGCGGGGACCCCTCAGTACAATGAGCAGTTCTTC.

The chain is built from TRBV14 and TRBJ2-4; tentative D call: TRBD2 (5 bases). The CDR3 has 13 residues. Germline-derived CDR1 and CDR2 are SGHDN and FVKESK. With 1 base removed from V and 6 bases from J, the gap between germline ends came to 7 bases. This chain's CDR3 is CASSQGTRNIQYF. As DNA, the CDR3 is TGTGCCAGCAGCCAAGGAACTAGAAACATTCAGTACTTC.

The table lists this clone with a few counts. The chain uses TRBV19 and TRBJ1-3, with D maybe TRBD1 (6 bases). Per the germline V gene, CDR1 is LNHDA and CDR2 is SQIVND (reference sequence). This CDR3 is built from 15 residues. V was shortened by 9 bases and J by 0 bases, with 15 bases between the two germline ends. In DNA, the CDR3 is TGTGCCAGCAGGCCCCGGACAGACTCTGGAAACACCATATATTTT. It yields the protein CASRPRTDSGNTIYF.

The chain links TRBV28 to TRBJ2-5, with 13 nucleotides matching TRBD2. The trim removed 1 base at V and 5 bases at J, leaving 7 bases unmatched. CDR3 length: 17 amino acids. Germline V CDR1 and CDR2: MDHEN, SYDVKM. The CDR3 DNA is TGTGCCAGCAGTTTATCCTGGACTAGCGGGAGTTTGGAGACCCAGTACTTC. Amino acid sequence: CASSLSWTSGSLETQYF. Drawing the rest from reference TRBV28 and TRBJ2-5, the complete variable domain is DVKVTQSSRYLVKRTGEKVFLECVQDMDHENMFWYRQDPGLGLRLIYFSYDVKMKEKGDIPEGYSVSREKKERFSLILESASTNQTSMYLCASSLSWTSGSLETQYFGPGTRLLVL.

The chain uses TRBV5-1 and TRBJ2-7; perhaps TRBD1 as D (6 bases). CDR1 SGHRS and CDR2 YFSETQ come from the germline V gene. Trimming left V 4 bases short and J 0 bases short, with 11 bases between. The CDR3 consists of 14 residues. The CDR3 reads CASSPTGSSYEQYF. The CDR3 DNA is TGCGCCAGCAGCCCCACAGGGAGCTCCTACGAGCAGTACTTC.

This clone has a single count. V is TRBV12-3 or TRBV12-4 and J is TRBJ1-1; 8 nucleotides match TRBD1. The V segment lost 6 bases and the J segment 4 bases; nucleotides outside the gene matches: 4. This CDR3 comprises 13 residues. This chain's CDR3 is CASSGQGTTEAFF. Written as DNA, the CDR3 is TGTGCCAGCAGCGGACAGGGTACCACTGAAGCTTTCTTT.

The chain joins TRBV7-6 to TRBJ2-2, with 10 nucleotides matching TRBD2. This CDR3 spans 18 amino acids. V shed 1 base, J shed 6 bases, and the junction held 11 bases outside the gene matches. The germline V gene has CDR1 SGHVS and CDR2 FNYEAQ. The CDR3 nucleotides are TGTGCCAGCAGCTTAGAGGCTAGCGGGAGCAGGAGGTCCGGGGAGCTGTTTTTT. Encoded protein: CASSLEASGSRRSGELFF.